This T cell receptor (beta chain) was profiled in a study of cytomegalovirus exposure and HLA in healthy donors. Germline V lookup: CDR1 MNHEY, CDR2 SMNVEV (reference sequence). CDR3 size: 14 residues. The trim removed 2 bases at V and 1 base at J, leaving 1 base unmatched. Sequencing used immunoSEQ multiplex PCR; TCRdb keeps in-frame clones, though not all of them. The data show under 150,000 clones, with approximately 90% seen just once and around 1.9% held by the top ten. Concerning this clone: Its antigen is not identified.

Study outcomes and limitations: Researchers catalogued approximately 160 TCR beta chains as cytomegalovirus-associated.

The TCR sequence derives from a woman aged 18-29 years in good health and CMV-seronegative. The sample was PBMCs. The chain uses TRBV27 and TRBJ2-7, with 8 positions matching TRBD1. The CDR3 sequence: CASSLGTGSYEQYF. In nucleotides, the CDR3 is TGTGCCAGCAGTTTAGGGACAGGATCCTACGAGCAGTACTTC.